What follows is one T cell receptor (beta chain) and its context. Its cognate antigen is unknown. This record belongs to a study of regulatory T cells in long-lasting Graves disease. Across the study: Graves' patients who were just diagnosed had used antithyroid drugs for under 3 months.

CDR3 regions were amplified by Arm-PCR using iRepertoire HTBI primers to build TCR beta libraries. TCRdb reprocessed the multiplex PCR reads with MiXCR, giving one entry per CDR3 protein. Of 520,000 or so distinct CDR3 sequences in the sample, around 12% were seen once. Findings and caveats of the study: Segments TRBV28, TRBJ1-2 and TRBJ2-5 showed preferential usage in persistent disease.

Specified time point: newly diagnosed GD, antithyroid drugs for less than 3 months. There was RNA extracted from PBMCs, and the TCR library was made from it. The germline gives CDR1 LNHDA, CDR2 SQIVND (reference sequence). The CDR3 consists of 15 residues. Losses at the gene ends were 4 bases for V and 8 bases for J; bases not matched to a gene: 10. These same records also appear under a second study, on T cells in Graves' hyperthyroidism and ophthalmopathy. That source reports: HTBI primers were the set used in a first-round RT-PCR of the TCR CDR3.

Material: peripheral blood mononuclear cells (PBMCs), obtained at new diagnosis, from a patient treated with antithyroid drugs. V gene TRBV19 combines with J gene TRBJ1-2; the match to TRBD1 covers 10 bases. This receptor was obtained from a woman under 40 with Graves disease. Here the CDR3 DNA reads TGTGCCAGTAGTACCCCAGGGGGGACAGGGGTCGGCTACACCTTC. This translates into CASSTPGGTGVGYTF.